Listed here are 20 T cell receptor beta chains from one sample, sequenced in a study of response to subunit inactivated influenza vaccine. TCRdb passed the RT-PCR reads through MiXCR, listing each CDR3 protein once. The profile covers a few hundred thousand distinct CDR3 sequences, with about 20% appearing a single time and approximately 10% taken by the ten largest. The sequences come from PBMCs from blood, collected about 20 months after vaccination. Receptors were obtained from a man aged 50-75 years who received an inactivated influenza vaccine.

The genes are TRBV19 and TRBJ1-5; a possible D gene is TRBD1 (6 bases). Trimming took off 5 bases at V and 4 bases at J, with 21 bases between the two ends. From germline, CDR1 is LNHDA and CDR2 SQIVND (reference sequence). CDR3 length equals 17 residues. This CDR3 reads CASSASPGGQRNQPQHF. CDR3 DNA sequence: TGTGCCAGTAGTGCTAGTCCGGGTGGACAGAGGAATCAGCCCCAGCATTTT.

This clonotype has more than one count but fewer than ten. DNA for the CDR3: TGCAGTGCTAGAGATACGGAAATGAGCTCCTACAATGAGCAGTTCTTC. Its protein is CSARDTEMSSYNEQFF. The V and J genes are TRBV20-1 and TRBJ2-1, with no clear D. This CDR3 region has 16 residues. The germline V gene has CDR1 DFQATT and CDR2 SNEGSKA (reference sequence). Trimming pared 0 bases from V and 0 bases from J, leaving 12 bases between.

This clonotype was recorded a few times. In DNA, the CDR3 is TGCGCCAGCAGCCAAGATCATGACAGGTGGGAGACCCAGTACTTC. Protein sequence: CASSQDHDRWETQYF. The chain recombines TRBV4-3 with TRBJ2-5, with a tentative D call TRBD1 (6 bases). The CDR3 is made up of 15 amino acids. Germline lookup yields CDR1 LGHNA and CDR2 YSLEER. V was pared by 0 bases and J by 5 bases, with 13 bases between.

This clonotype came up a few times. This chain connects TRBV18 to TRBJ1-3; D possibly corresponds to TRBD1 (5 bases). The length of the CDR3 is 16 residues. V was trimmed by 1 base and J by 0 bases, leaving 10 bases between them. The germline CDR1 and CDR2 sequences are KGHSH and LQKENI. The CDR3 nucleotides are TGTGCCAGCTCACCACAGAGAAGGGGCTCTGGAAACACCATATATTTT. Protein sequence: CASSPQRRGSGNTIYF.

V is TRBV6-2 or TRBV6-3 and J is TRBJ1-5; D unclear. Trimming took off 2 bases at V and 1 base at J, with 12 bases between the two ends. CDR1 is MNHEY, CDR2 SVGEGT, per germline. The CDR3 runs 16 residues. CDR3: CASSYEVSLSNQPQHF. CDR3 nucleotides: TGTGCCAGCAGTTACGAAGTATCTCTAAGCAATCAGCCCCAGCATTTT.

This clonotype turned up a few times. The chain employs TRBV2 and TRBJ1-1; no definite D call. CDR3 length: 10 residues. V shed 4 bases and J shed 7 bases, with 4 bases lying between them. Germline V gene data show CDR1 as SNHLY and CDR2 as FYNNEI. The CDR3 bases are TGTGCCAGCAGTGTAAATGAAGCTTTCTTT. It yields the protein CASSVNEAFF.

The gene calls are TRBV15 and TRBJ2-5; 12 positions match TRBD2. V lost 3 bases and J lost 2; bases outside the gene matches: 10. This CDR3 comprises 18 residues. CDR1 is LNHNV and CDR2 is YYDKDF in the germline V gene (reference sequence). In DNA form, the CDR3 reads TGTGCCACCAGCAGGGGAAGGAGGACTAGCGGGGCACAAGAGACCCAGTACTTC. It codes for CATSRGRRTSGAQETQYF.

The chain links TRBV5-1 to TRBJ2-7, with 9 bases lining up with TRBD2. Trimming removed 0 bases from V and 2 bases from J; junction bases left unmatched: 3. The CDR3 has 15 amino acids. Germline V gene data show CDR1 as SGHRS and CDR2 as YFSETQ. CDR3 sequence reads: CASSLGSSGTYEQYF. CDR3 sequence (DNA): TGCGCCAGCAGCTTGGGTTCTAGCGGGACCTACGAGCAGTACTTC.

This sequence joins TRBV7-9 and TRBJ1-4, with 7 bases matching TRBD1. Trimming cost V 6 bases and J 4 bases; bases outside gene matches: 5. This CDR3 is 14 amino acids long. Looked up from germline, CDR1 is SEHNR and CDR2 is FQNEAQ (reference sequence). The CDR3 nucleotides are TGTGCCAGCAGTCGGACAGGCTTTAATGAAAAACTGTTTTTT. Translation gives CASSRTGFNEKLFF.

CDR3 loop: CATSRDLFRDEKLFF. In DNA, the CDR3 is TGTGCCACCAGCAGAGATCTTTTCAGGGATGAAAAACTGTTTTTT. The rearrangement uses TRBV15 and TRBJ1-4, with TRBD1 as a possible D gene (5 bases). CDR3 length equals 15 residues. The germline CDR1 and CDR2 sequences are LNHNV and YYDKDF (reference sequence). The V end lost 0 bases, the J end lost 6 bases, and 11 bases lay between the germline ends.

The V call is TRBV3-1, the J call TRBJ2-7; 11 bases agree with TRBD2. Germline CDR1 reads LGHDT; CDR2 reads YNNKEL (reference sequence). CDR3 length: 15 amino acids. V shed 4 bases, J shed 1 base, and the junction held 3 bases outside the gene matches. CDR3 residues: CASSRLAGGSYEQYF. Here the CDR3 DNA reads TGTGCCAGCAGCCGCCTAGCGGGGGGTTCCTACGAGCAGTACTTC.

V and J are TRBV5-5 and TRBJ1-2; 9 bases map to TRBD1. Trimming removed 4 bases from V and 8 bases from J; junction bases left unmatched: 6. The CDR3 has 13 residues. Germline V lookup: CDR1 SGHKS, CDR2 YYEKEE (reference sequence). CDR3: CASSQGQGLGYTF. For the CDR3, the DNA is TGTGCCAGCAGCCAGGGACAGGGACTAGGCTACACCTTC.

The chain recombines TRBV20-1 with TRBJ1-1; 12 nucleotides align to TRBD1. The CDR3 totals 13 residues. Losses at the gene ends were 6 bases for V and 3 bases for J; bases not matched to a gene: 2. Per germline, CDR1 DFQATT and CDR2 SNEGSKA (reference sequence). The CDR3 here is CSAGQGADTEAFF. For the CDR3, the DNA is TGCAGTGCGGGACAGGGGGCAGACACTGAAGCTTTCTTT.

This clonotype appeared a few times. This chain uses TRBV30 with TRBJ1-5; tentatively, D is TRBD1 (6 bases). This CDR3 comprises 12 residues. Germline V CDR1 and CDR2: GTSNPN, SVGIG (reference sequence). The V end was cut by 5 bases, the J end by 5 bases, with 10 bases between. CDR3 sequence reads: CAWETGDQPQHF. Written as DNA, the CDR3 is TGTGCCTGGGAGACAGGAGATCAGCCCCAGCATTTT.

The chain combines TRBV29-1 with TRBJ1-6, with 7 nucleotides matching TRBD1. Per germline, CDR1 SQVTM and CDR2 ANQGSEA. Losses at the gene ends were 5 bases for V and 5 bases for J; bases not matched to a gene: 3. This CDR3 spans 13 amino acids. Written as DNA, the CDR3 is TGCAGCGTTAGAGGGACAGATAATTCACCCCTCCACTTT. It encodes CSVRGTDNSPLHF. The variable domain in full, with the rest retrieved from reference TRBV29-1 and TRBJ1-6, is SAVISQKPSRDICQRGTSLTIQCQVDSQVTMMFWYRQQPGQSLTLIATANQGSEATYESGFVIDKFPISRPNLTFSTLTVSNMSPEDSSIYLCSVRGTDNSPLHFGNGTRLTVT.

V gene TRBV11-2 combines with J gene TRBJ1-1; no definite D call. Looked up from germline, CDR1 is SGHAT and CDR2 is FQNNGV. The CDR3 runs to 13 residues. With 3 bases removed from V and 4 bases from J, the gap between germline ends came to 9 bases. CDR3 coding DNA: TGTGCCAGCAGCTTCTCAGCGGGCACTGAAGCTTTCTTT. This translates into CASSFSAGTEAFF.

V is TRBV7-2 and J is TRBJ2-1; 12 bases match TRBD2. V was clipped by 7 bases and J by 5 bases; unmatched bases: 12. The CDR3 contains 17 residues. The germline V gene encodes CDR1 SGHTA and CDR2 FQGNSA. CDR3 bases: TGTGCCAGCACCCGGGGGGCCGGACTAGCGGGGAACAATGAGCAGTTCTTC. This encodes CASTRGAGLAGNNEQFF.

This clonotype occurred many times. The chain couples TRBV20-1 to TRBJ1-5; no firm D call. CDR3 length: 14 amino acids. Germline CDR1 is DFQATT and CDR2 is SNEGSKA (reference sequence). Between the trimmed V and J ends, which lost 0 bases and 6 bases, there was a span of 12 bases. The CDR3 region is CSARDERGGQPQHF. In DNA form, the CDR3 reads TGCAGTGCTAGAGATGAGAGAGGAGGTCAGCCCCAGCATTTT.

The CDR3 sequence: CASSEWGQGAYEQYF. Written as DNA, the CDR3 is TGTGCCAGCAGTGAATGGGGGCAGGGGGCCTACGAGCAGTACTTC. This chain links TRBV6-1 with TRBJ2-7; 7 nucleotides agree with TRBD1. Germline assignment: CDR1 MNHNS and CDR2 SASEGT. The CDR3 has 15 residues. Unmatched junction bases numbered 6, after V lost 2 bases and J lost 2 bases.

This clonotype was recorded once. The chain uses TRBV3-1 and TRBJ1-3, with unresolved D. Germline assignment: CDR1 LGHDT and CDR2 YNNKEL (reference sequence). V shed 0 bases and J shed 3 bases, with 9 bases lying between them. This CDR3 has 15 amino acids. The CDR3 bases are TGTGCCAGCAGCCAAGAACGACTGCTTGGAAACACCATATATTTT. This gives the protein CASSQERLLGNTIYF.